This T cell receptor beta chain stems from a study of human T cells and chemical hapten exposure. Study context: Patients, mostly women, had alopecia areata, alopecia totalis or alopecia universalis. Study-wide results and caveats: Having alopecia, donors may respond immunologically unlike healthy people.

TCRdb independently ran MiXCR on the RACE reads; one entry per CDR3 protein. The sample includes some 200,000 distinct CDR3 sequences, about 22% of them seen just once. V was shortened by 0 bases and J by 1 base, with 10 bases between the two germline ends. Looked up from germline, CDR1 is SGHNT and CDR2 is YYREEE (reference sequence). This CDR3 has 16 residues. This clonotype was seen a few times. The antigen is undetermined. Time point of the sample: patch test 1, 2 weeks after DPC sensitization. Treatment defined: therapeutic diphenylcyclopropenone sensitization with weekly scalp DPC. The study enrolled 18 to 70-year-old alopecia patients suitable for DPC. Unseparated into fractions, whole blood served as the source from which total RNA was extracted.

The material sequenced was whole blood, taken in connection with sensitization to the hapten diphenylcyclopropenone (DPC). This sequence originates from a woman between 45 and 65 years old with alopecia areata. Some clones in this sample may be carry-over from other donors' samples. This chain connects TRBV5-4 to TRBJ2-2; D not resolved. CDR3 sequence (DNA): TGTGCCAGCAGCTTGGGGTTTGAGGTGAACACCGGGGAGCTGTTTTTT. This gives the protein CASSLGFEVNTGELFF. The full variable domain, with the rest looked up from reference TRBV5-4 and TRBJ2-2, is ETGVTQSPTHLIKTRGQQVTLRCSSQSGHNTVSWYQQALGQGPQFIFQYYREEENGRGNFPPRFSGLQFPNYSSELNVNALELDDSALYLCASSLGFEVNTGELFFGEGSRLTVL.